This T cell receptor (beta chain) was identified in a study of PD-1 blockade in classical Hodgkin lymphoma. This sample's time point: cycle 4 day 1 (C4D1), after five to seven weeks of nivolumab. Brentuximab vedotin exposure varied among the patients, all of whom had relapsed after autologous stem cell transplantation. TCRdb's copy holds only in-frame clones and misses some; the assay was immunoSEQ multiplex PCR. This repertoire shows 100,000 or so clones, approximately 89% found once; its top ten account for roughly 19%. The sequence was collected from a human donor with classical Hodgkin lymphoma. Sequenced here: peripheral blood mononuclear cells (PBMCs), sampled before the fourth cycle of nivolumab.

The CDR3 bases are TGTGCCAGCAGCTTGGCCGTAGGGGCGACTGGGGCCAACGTCCTGACTTTC. Translating gives CASSLAVGATGANVLTF. This chain joins TRBV5-4 and TRBJ2-6, with D possibly matching TRBD1 (5 bases). CDR3 length: 17 residues. V was shortened by 0 bases and J by 2 bases, with 12 bases between the two germline ends. Germline CDR1 SGHNT, CDR2 YYREEE (reference sequence).